These 13 T cell receptor beta chains were all obtained from the same sample, sequenced in a study of shared clonotypes between healthy human individuals. Profiled with immunoSEQ multiplex PCR; TCRdb holds only in-frame clones, not every one. This table holds around 2.1 million clones, more than 90% found once. Sequencing used naive CD4+ T cells sorted from blood. Subset noted: CD45RA+ positively selected. These receptor sequences come from a man younger than 35 in good health.

This clone was observed a single time. The CDR3 DNA is TGTGCCAGCAGTCGGTACGGGACAGTCCACAATGAGCAGTTCTTC. Translated, it gives CASSRYGTVHNEQFF. The genes are TRBV6-5 and TRBJ2-1; 7 bases are shared with TRBD1. Germline V CDR1 and CDR2: MNHEY, SVGAGI. The CDR3 contains 15 residues. Losses at the gene ends were 5 bases for V and 5 bases for J; bases not matched to a gene: 9.

The V and J genes are TRBV15 and TRBJ2-1; D may be TRBD2 (5 bases). The V end lost 1 base, the J end lost 6 bases, and 10 bases lay between the germline ends. This CDR3 has 14 amino acids. Germline values: CDR1 LNHNV, CDR2 YYDKDF (reference sequence). In DNA form, the CDR3 reads TGTGCCACCAGCAGAGTTGGGAGTTTCAATGAGCAGTTCTTC. This translates into CATSRVGSFNEQFF.

The chain combines TRBV4-3 with TRBJ2-5, with TRBD2 matching 9 bases. Trimming cost V 3 bases and J 1 base; bases outside gene matches: 6. The CDR3 runs 16 residues. Per the germline V gene, CDR1 is LGHNA and CDR2 is YSLEER. CDR3 DNA: TGCGCCAGCAGCCAGAATAGCGGGAGCCTCCAAGAGACCCAGTACTTC. Protein: CASSQNSGSLQETQYF.

The chain is built from TRBV4-1 and TRBJ1-6, with D possibly matching TRBD1 (5 bases). Trimming removed 3 bases at V and 9 bases at J, with 18 bases between. The CDR3 spans 16 residues. Per germline, CDR1 MGHRA and CDR2 YSYEKL. CDR3 DNA sequence: TGCGCCAGCAGCCAGGGAGGGGCCCCGGGCGCTTCACCCCTCCACTTT. This encodes CASSQGGAPGASPLHF.

This sequence joins TRBV30 and TRBJ2-3; D gene uncertain. Looked up from germline, CDR1 is GTSNPN and CDR2 is SVGIG (reference sequence). CDR3 size: 12 residues. V lost 0 bases and J 4 bases, leaving 5 bases between the germline ends. The CDR3 DNA follows: TGTGCCTGGAGTGTCGAAGCAGATACGCAGTATTTT. Its protein is CAWSVEADTQYF.

In its sample, this clone was seen once. The chain links TRBV4-3 to TRBJ2-3; no reliable D call. The CDR3 consists of 16 residues. The V end lost 1 base, the J end lost 2 bases, and 13 bases lay between the germline ends. The germline V gene has CDR1 LGHNA and CDR2 YSLEER. CDR3: CASSQGRLSPTDTQYF. CDR3 DNA: TGCGCCAGCAGCCAAGGTCGTCTATCCCCCACAGATACGCAGTATTTT.

The CDR3 DNA reads TGTGCCAGCAGCCCGAGAGTACAGGGGGCCGGCTATGGCTACACCTTC. Its protein product is CASSPRVQGAGYGYTF. V is TRBV7-9 and J is TRBJ1-2; the match to TRBD1 covers 9 bases. Germline V gives CDR1 SEHNR, CDR2 FQNEAQ (reference sequence). The CDR3 contains 16 residues. Unmatched junction bases numbered 11, after V lost 5 bases and J lost 4 bases.

In its sample, this clone was seen a few times. V usage is TRBV30 and J usage is TRBJ1-5; tentatively, D is TRBD1 (6 bases). The germline V gene encodes CDR1 GTSNPN and CDR2 SVGIG (reference sequence). The CDR3 totals 13 residues. V dropped 1 base and J dropped 5 bases, with 9 bases sitting between them. The CDR3 region is CAWSAWTDQPQHF. The DNA of the CDR3 is TGTGCCTGGAGTGCCTGGACAGATCAGCCCCAGCATTTT.

This rearrangement joins TRBV28 to TRBJ1-6; D is undetermined. V dropped 10 bases and J dropped 0 bases, with 10 bases sitting between them. Germline CDR1 MDHEN, CDR2 SYDVKM. This CDR3 has 14 residues. The CDR3 protein is CATDPSSYNSPLHF. The DNA for the CDR3 is TGTGCCACCGACCCAAGCTCCTATAATTCACCCCTCCACTTT.

This chain joins TRBV7-9 and TRBJ1-5, with 7 bases lining up with TRBD1. Germline V gene lookup returns CDR1 SEHNR and CDR2 FQNEAQ (reference sequence). The CDR3 has 16 residues. Here the CDR3 reads CAGTDLDVYSNQPQHF. The CDR3 bases are TGTGCGGGGACAGACCTTGATGTGTATAGCAATCAGCCCCAGCATTTT.

V and J are TRBV30 and TRBJ1-1; 12 bases fit TRBD1. V dropped 6 bases and J dropped 0; count of bases not matched to a gene: 8. The length of the CDR3 is 16 residues. CDR1 is GTSNPN and CDR2 is SVGIG in the germline V gene (reference sequence). The CDR3 DNA reads TGTGCCTGTATCCCGGGACAGGGGGCCTTGAACACTGAAGCTTTCTTT. This gives the protein CACIPGQGALNTEAFF.

The count of this clone is one. This sequence joins TRBV11-2 and TRBJ2-3; TRBD2 matches at 12 bases. CDR1 and CDR2 (germline): SGHAT, FQNNGV. The CDR3 has 17 amino acids. V dropped 5 bases and J dropped 3; count of bases not matched to a gene: 9. The CDR3 DNA reads TGTGCCAGCAGCATCACTAGCGGGAGGTCCCGAACAGATACGCAGTATTTT. Residues: CASSITSGRSRTDTQYF.

Points on this clone: The same CDR3 arises from other DNA sequences in this sample as well. This chain connects TRBV7-9 to TRBJ2-7, with a possible D match to TRBD1 (6 bases). This CDR3 is built from 14 residues. V shed 0 bases and J shed 4 bases, with 10 bases lying between them. CDR1 and CDR2 (germline): SEHNR, FQNEAQ (reference sequence). For the CDR3, the DNA is TGTGCCAGCAGCTTAGCCGGACAGACATACGAGCAGTACTTC. Amino acids: CASSLAGQTYEQYF.